Presented here are 7 T cell receptor beta chains from one specimen sequenced in a study of shared clonotypes between healthy human individuals (dated by TCRdb to the early 2020s). CD8 naive samples were CD45RO-negative cells positively selected for CCR7, giving a CD45RA+CCR7+ population that excluded TemRA cells. The library was obtained by the immunoSEQ multiplex PCR assay. What TCRdb holds here is the immuneACCESS table cut down to in-frame rearrangements. Part of the clones is not present; checked against another copy, under half of the missing clones reflect an unresolved V gene, and the others are unexplained. The sample table records about 1.9 million clones; 80% to 95% of these occur just once. The ten largest clones add up to around 1.7% of the sample. The sequenced material came from naive CD8+ T cells from PBMCs. According to the study, the label for this sample's cell subset or site signals: CD45RA+CCR7+. The origin of the receptors is a man younger than 35 in good health. Some clones in this sample may be carry-over from other donors' samples.

The chain carries TRBV9 and TRBJ2-7, with a weak D call TRBD1 (6 bases). Between the trimmed V and J ends, which lost 3 bases and 3 bases, there was a span of 16 bases. Looked up from germline, CDR1 is SGDLS and CDR2 is YYNGEE. The CDR3 is made up of 15 amino acids. The CDR3, as DNA: TGTGCCAGCAGCGCGAGCCGGGACATTGACTACGAGCAGTACTTC. As protein: CASSASRDIDYEQYF.

The genes are TRBV4-3 and TRBJ2-1; 9 bases align to TRBD2. The germline V gene encodes CDR1 LGHNA and CDR2 YSLEER. This CDR3 is 17 amino acids long. With 0 bases clipped from V and 1 base from J, the junction kept 4 bases outside the gene matches. CDR3 sequence: CASSQDLAGRSYNEQFF. The CDR3 coding sequence is TGCGCCAGCAGCCAAGATCTAGCGGGACGATCCTACAATGAGCAGTTCTTC.

The chain links TRBV19 to TRBJ2-5; TRBD1 is a possible D gene (6 bases). V lost 11 bases to trimming and J lost 1 base, with 23 bases between them. The CDR3 consists of 16 residues. CDR1 LNHDA and CDR2 SQIVND come from the germline V gene (reference sequence). CDR3 region: CARRGQSVHRQETQYF. CDR3 nucleotides: TGTGCCCGCAGGGGCCAGAGCGTGCATCGCCAAGAGACCCAGTACTTC.

This clone has only one observation. The V call is TRBV5-4, the J call TRBJ2-7, with D perhaps assigned TRBD1 or TRBD2 (6 bases each). The CDR3 length is 16 residues. From germline, CDR1 is SGHNT and CDR2 YYREEE (reference sequence). Trimming removed 0 bases at V and 7 bases at J, with 20 bases between. The CDR3 sequence is CASSLDRGPSFREQYF. In nucleotides, the CDR3 is TGTGCCAGCAGCTTGGATCGGGGGCCTTCCTTCCGGGAGCAGTACTTC.

The sample holds a few counts of this clone. For the CDR3, the DNA is TGTGCCAGCAGCTTATACAATTTCCGAGGGAACACTGAAGCTTTCTTT. It translates to CASSLYNFRGNTEAFF. This chain uses TRBV11-2 with TRBJ1-1; no firm D call. CDR1 and CDR2 from the germline V gene are SGHAT and FQNNGV. V lost 2 bases to trimming and J lost 1 base, with 14 bases between them. CDR3 size: 16 residues.

The rearrangement links TRBV5-5 to TRBJ2-3, with D hard to call. Germline CDR1 reads SGHKS; CDR2 reads YYEKEE (reference sequence). The V and J ends lost 2 bases and 2 bases respectively, with 12 bases between them. The CDR3 length is 15 residues. CDR3 sequence (DNA): TGTGCCAGCAGCTTCCGCGGACGATACACAGATACGCAGTATTTT. This gives the protein CASSFRGRYTDTQYF.

This sequence joins TRBV27 and TRBJ1-3; TRBD1 might be the D (5 bases). Deletions cut 5 bases from V and 4 bases from J, with 15 bases between. The CDR3 contains 15 residues. In germline, CDR1 is MNHEY, CDR2 SMNVEV (reference sequence). CDR3 sequence (DNA): TGTGCCAGCAGTCCCAGGGTTGGTTACGGAAACACCATATATTTT. Its protein product is CASSPRVGYGNTIYF.